The TCR beta chain described here comes from a study of shared clonotypes between healthy human individuals. The protocol was immunoSEQ multiplex PCR, while the TCRdb copy is restricted to in-frame clones and leaves out a portion. The top ten hold 0.11% to 0.15% of the sample, which has 2 million to 3 million clones, approximately 90% seen once. The receptor's source is a young man in good health. Material: naive CD4+ T cells sorted from blood. Regarding subset: CD45RA+ positively selected.

The CDR3 region has the DNA TGTGCCAGCAGACAGAAATCCGCCTCCTACGAGCAGTACTTC. This translates into CASRQKSASYEQYF. The chain combines TRBV6-6 with TRBJ2-7; D is uncertain. CDR3 length: 14 amino acids. Germline CDR1 is MNHNY and CDR2 is SVGAGI (reference sequence). The V and J ends lost 6 bases and 0 bases respectively, with 12 bases between them.